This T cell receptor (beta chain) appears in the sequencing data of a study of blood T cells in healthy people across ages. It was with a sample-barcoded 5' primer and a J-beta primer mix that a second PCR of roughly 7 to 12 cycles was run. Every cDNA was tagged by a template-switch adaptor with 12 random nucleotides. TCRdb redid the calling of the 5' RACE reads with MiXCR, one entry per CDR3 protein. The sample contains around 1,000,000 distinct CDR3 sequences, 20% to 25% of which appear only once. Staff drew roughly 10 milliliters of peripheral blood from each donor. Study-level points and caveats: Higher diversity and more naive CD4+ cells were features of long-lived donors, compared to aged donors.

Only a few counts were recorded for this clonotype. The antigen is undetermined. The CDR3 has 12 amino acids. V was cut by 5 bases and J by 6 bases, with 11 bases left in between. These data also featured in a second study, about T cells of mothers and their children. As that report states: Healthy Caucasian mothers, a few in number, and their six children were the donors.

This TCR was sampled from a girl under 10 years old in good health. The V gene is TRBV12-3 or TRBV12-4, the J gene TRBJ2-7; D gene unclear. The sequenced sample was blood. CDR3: CASSPSNREQYF. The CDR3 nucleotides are TGTGCCAGCAGTCCCTCAAACCGCGAGCAGTACTTC.